This TCR beta chain was found in a study of blood T cell repertoires in COVID-19. Study information: Nucleic acid was either cDNA or gDNA, and it came from T cells, B-cell-depleted T cells, or PBMCs.

Patients of the Seattle cohort, enrolled during active infection, were followed longitudinally. Trimming pared 0 bases from V and 4 bases from J, leaving 12 bases between. CDR1 and CDR2 (germline): SGHKS, YYEKEE (reference sequence). The CDR3 spans 15 residues. As processed by the authors: Reference gene primer amplification gave nucleated cell count estimates. Sequenced by immunoSEQ multiplex PCR; TCRdb stores in-frame clones only, minus some. D and trimming come from the DNA, and the V and J calls and clone size come from that table. The sample comprises 200,000 to 250,000 clones, about 82% of which are singletons, and about 2.4% rests with the top ten.

The sequenced sample was peripheral blood. The sequence was obtained from a woman in her sixties or seventies with COVID-19, enrolled during active disease. The rearrangement uses TRBV5-5 and TRBJ2-3; D is undetermined. The CDR3 sequence is CASSLEALVPDTQYF. CDR3 sequence (DNA): TGTGCCAGCAGCTTGGAAGCGCTAGTTCCAGATACGCAGTATTTT.